This T cell receptor (beta chain) was identified during a study of blood T cell repertoires in COVID-19. Across the whole study: Specimens from acute and convalescent COVID-19 originated in the United States, Italy and Spain.

Repertoires were generated with immunoSEQ multiplex PCR, while TCRdb's copy carries only in-frame clones and drops some. The repertoire holds roughly 430,000 clones, with approximately 90% as singletons. CDR1 and CDR2 from the germline V gene are SGHTA and FQGNSA. Trimming cost V 5 bases and J 0 bases; bases outside gene matches: 8. The CDR3 has 16 residues. Exposed study participants had met a COVID-19 case within 2 weeks before entry. The chain links TRBV7-2 to TRBJ2-3, with 7 bases aligning to TRBD1. The TCR originated in a woman younger than 35 who had been exposed to COVID-19. The sequencing sample was made of PBMCs or T cells enriched from blood (not recorded which). The CDR3 DNA sequence: TGTGCCAGCAGCCCCCCCGGGACAGAGAGCACAGATACGCAGTATTTT. Translated, it gives CASSPPGTESTDTQYF.